This TCR beta chain was retrieved from a study of response to subunit inactivated influenza vaccine. In TCRdb, the RT-PCR reads were re-called with MiXCR into one record per CDR3 protein. The sample holds 500,000 to 600,000 distinct CDR3 sequences, approximately 15% seen once. V lost 9 bases and J 6 bases, leaving 2 bases between the germline ends. The CDR3 length is 9 residues. The V gene's germline CDR1 is KGHDR and CDR2 SFDVKD. Whole-study results and caveats: The authors proposed limited new T cell recruitment per seasonal influenza vaccination.

About this clonotype itself: As yet, its antigen is unknown.

The source was CD4+ T cells sorted from PBMCs, collected around 2 years after vaccination. The receptor comes from a man aged 50 to 75 who received an inactivated influenza vaccine. The chain recombines TRBV24-1 with TRBJ1-5; D not resolved. The CDR3 spells CATCQPQHF. The CDR3 DNA follows: TGTGCCACCTGTCAGCCCCAGCATTTT.